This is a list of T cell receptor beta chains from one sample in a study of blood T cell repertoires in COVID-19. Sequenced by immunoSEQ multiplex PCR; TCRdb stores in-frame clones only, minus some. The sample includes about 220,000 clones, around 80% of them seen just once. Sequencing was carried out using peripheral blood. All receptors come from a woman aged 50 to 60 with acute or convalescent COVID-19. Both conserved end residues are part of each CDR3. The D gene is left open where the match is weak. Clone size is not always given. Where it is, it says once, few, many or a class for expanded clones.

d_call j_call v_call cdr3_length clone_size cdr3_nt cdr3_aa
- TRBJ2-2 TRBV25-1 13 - TGTGCCAGCGGTCCTACGGGGTCGGGGGAGCTGTTTTTT CASGPTGSGELFF
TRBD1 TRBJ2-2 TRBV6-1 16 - TGTGCCAGCAGTGAAAGGGCAGGGGGCCCCATCGGGGAGCTGTTTTTT CASSERAGGPIGELFF
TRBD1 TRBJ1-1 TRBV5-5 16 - TGTGCCAGCAGCTTGGGGAGTACAGGGGTTGGCACTGAAGCTTTCTTT CASSLGSTGVGTEAFF
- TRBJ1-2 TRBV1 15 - TGCACCAGCAGCCCACAGGGGGTGGCTAACTATGGCTACACCTTC CTSSPQGVANYGYTF
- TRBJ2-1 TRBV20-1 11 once TGCAGTGCTAGACATTACAATGAGCAGTTCTTC CSARHYNEQFF
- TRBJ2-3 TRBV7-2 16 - TGTGCCAGCAGCTTACGAGGGGGAAGAGGGGCAGATACGCAGTATTTT CASSLRGGRGADTQYF
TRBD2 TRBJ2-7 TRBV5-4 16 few TGTGCCAGCAGTCAGAGAGACCGGGGACTAGGCCACGAGCAGTACTTC CASSQRDRGLGHEQYF
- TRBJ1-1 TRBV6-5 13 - TGTGCCAGCAGTTACTCGGGACTGACCGAAGCTTTCTTT CASSYSGLTEAFF
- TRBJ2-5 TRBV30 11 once TGTGCCTACAGGGACCAAGAGACCCAGTACTTC CAYRDQETQYF
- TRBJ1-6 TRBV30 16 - TGTGCCTGGAGTGTACAGGGCGGACAGAATAATTCACCCCTCCACTTT CAWSVQGGQNNSPLHF
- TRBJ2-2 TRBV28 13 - TGTGCCAGCAGTTTGAGGGAGACCGGGGAGCTGTTTTTT CASSLRETGELFF
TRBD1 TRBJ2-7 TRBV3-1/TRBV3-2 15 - TGTGCCAGCAGCCAAGGGGGGACAGGGGGGTACGAGCAGTACTTC CASSQGGTGGYEQYF
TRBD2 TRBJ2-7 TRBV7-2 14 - TGTGCCAGCAGCTATAGCGGGCCTTCCTACGAGCAGTACTTC CASSYSGPSYEQYF
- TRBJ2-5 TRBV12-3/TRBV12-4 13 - TGTGCCAGCAGTCGCGGGCGGGGAGAGACCCAGTACTTC CASSRGRGETQYF
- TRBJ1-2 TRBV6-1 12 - TGTGCCAGCAGTGAACGCACTTATGGCTACACCTTC CASSERTYGYTF
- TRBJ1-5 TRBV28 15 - TGTGCCAGTTACGCACAGGGAAGTACCAATCAGCCCCAGCATTTT CASYAQGSTNQPQHF
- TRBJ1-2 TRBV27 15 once TGTGCCAGCAGTTCCTGGGACTCGCTGGACTATGGCTACACCTTC CASSSWDSLDYGYTF
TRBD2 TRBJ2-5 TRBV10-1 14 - TGCGCCAGCAGTGAGGGGCTAGCGGCGGAGACCCAGTACTTC CASSEGLAAETQYF
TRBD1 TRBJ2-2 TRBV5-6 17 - TGTGCCAGCAGCTTGGTGGGGGACAGGGGTAACACCGGGGAGCTGTTTTTT CASSLVGDRGNTGELFF
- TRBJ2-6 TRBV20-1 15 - TGCAGTGCTAGTTCCGGGATCCCTGGGGCCAACGTCCTGACTTTC CSASSGIPGANVLTF
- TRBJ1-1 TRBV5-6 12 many TGTGCCAGCAGCTCGCAGGACACTGAAGCTTTCTTT CASSSQDTEAFF
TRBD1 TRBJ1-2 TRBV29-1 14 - TGCAGCGTACGAGCAGGGGGCGCGAACTATGGCTACACCTTC CSVRAGGANYGYTF
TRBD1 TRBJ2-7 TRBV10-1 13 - TGCGCCAGCAGTCCTACGAGCCGGGACAGGCAGTACTTC CASSPTSRDRQYF